The 16 T cell receptor beta chains below were found in one sample sequenced in a study of cytomegalovirus exposure and HLA in healthy donors. Primers included in the PCR were 60 Vbeta and 13 Jbeta primers. The data were produced by immunoSEQ multiplex PCR, yet TCRdb's version contains in-frame clones alone and is incomplete. The sample lists fewer than 200,000 clones; around four fifths were seen once. The sequenced sample was PBMCs. All receptors come from a man aged 30 to 45 in good health and CMV-seronegative.

This chain links TRBV30 with TRBJ2-3, with D hard to call. Trimming took 4 bases from V and 2 from J, leaving 7 bases between them. The length of the CDR3 is 12 residues. Germline V gene sequence: CDR1 GTSNPN, CDR2 SVGIG (reference sequence). The CDR3 reads CAWTTITDTQYF. The CDR3 region has the DNA TGTGCCTGGACTACTATCACAGATACGCAGTATTTT. Full variable domain (remainder filled in from reference TRBV30 and TRBJ2-3): SQTIHQWPATLVQPVGSPLSLECTVEGTSNPNLYWYRQAAGRGLQLLFYSVGIGQISSEVPQNLSASRPQDRQFILSSKKLLLSDSGFYLCAWTTITDTQYFGPGTRLTVL.

This rearrangement joins TRBV19 to TRBJ1-1, with D maybe TRBD1 (6 bases). CDR1 LNHDA and CDR2 SQIVND come from the germline V gene (reference sequence). This CDR3 region has 15 residues. Trimming shortened V by 3 bases and J by 1 base, and 12 bases separated the two germline ends. The CDR3 protein is CASSITGQKNTEAFF. CDR3 sequence (DNA): TGTGCCAGTAGTATCACTGGACAGAAGAACACTGAAGCTTTCTTT.

The CDR3 here is CAWDTGGRETQYF. The CDR3 coding sequence is TGTGCCTGGGATACAGGGGGCCGGGAGACCCAGTACTTC. This chain connects TRBV30 to TRBJ2-5; the match to TRBD1 covers 9 bases. V was clipped by 5 bases and J by 5 bases; unmatched bases: 6. The CDR3 spans 13 residues. The germline gives CDR1 GTSNPN, CDR2 SVGIG (reference sequence).

The chain recombines TRBV27 with TRBJ2-1, with 9 bases matching TRBD1. The germline V gene has CDR1 MNHEY and CDR2 SMNVEV (reference sequence). V was pared by 1 base and J by 7 bases, with 11 bases of the junction left unmatched. The CDR3 is made up of 17 amino acids. The CDR3 sequence is CASSLFPGQGTGNEQFF. The CDR3 DNA sequence: TGTGCCAGCAGTTTATTCCCGGGACAGGGTACCGGAAATGAGCAGTTCTTC.

The genes are TRBV6-5 and TRBJ1-2; TRBD1 is a possible D gene (6 bases). V lost 7 bases, J lost 4 bases, and 19 bases lay in between. The CDR3 has 15 amino acids. Germline lookup yields CDR1 MNHEY and CDR2 SVGAGI. The CDR3 spells CASIGLVGGSYGYTF. CDR3 DNA sequence: TGTGCCAGCATTGGGTTGGTAGGGGGATCCTATGGCTACACCTTC.

V gene TRBV18 combines with J gene TRBJ2-3; D not resolved. The germline V gene has CDR1 KGHSH and CDR2 LQKENI. Between the trimmed V and J ends, which lost 2 bases and 4 bases, there was a span of 7 bases. The CDR3 runs 13 residues. The CDR3, as DNA: TGTGCCAGCTCACCATCTGTGTCAGATACGCAGTATTTT. As protein: CASSPSVSDTQYF.

This chain links TRBV30 with TRBJ2-3; 8 bases agree with TRBD1. The CDR3 runs to 15 residues. Germline V gene data show CDR1 as GTSNPN and CDR2 as SVGIG (reference sequence). With V trimmed by 1 base and J by 6 bases, 9 bases remained unmatched. CDR3 amino acids: CAWSEEVRGRDTQYF. CDR3 nucleotides: TGTGCCTGGAGTGAGGAGGTCAGGGGGCGGGATACGCAGTATTTT.

Only a few counts were recorded for this clone. Different DNA sequences within this sample yield the same CDR3. J is TRBJ2-7 and V is TRBV6-5; 9 positions match TRBD1. V shed 4 bases, J shed 2 bases, and the junction held 3 bases outside the gene matches. The germline gives CDR1 MNHEY, CDR2 SVGAGI. CDR3 length: 14 residues. The CDR3 nucleotides are TGTGCCAGCAGTTCTGGGACAGGGACCTACGAGCAGTACTTC. Its translation: CASSSGTGTYEQYF.

This clone was counted once. The genes are TRBV7-2 and TRBJ1-5, with D possibly TRBD1 on 6 matching bases. Germline loops: CDR1 SGHTA, CDR2 FQGNSA. Trimming took 5 bases from V and 1 from J, leaving 9 bases between them. This CDR3 is built from 14 residues. The CDR3 is CASSRDTSNQPQHF. For the CDR3, the DNA is TGTGCCAGCAGCCGGGACACCAGCAATCAGCCCCAGCATTTT. The whole variable domain, filled in from reference TRBV7-2 and TRBJ1-5, reads GAGVSQSPSNKVTEKGKDVELRCDPISGHTALYWYRQSLGQGLEFLIYFQGNSAPDKSGLPSDRFSAERTGGSVSTLTIQRTQQEDSAVYLCASSRDTSNQPQHFGDGTRLSIL.

V is TRBV7-9 and J is TRBJ1-2; TRBD1 matches at 7 bases. Germline V CDR1 and CDR2: SEHNR, FQNEAQ (reference sequence). Trimming cost V 5 bases and J 2 bases; bases outside gene matches: 8. The CDR3 sequence is 15 residues long. CDR3 DNA: TGTGCCAGCAGCGCCCGGGGACAGAGCAACTATGGCTACACCTTC. Translated, it gives CASSARGQSNYGYTF.

V is TRBV7-9 and J is TRBJ2-3, with D tentatively TRBD1 (5 bases). The length of the CDR3 is 15 residues. Trimming left V 0 bases short and J 4 bases short, with 11 bases between. Germline V gives CDR1 SEHNR, CDR2 FQNEAQ (reference sequence). The CDR3 here is CASSLAAGFSDTQYF. CDR3 sequence (DNA): TGTGCCAGCAGCTTAGCCGCAGGGTTTTCAGATACGCAGTATTTT.

V is TRBV13 and J is TRBJ1-1; no clear D. Trimming pared 7 bases from V and 5 bases from J, leaving 14 bases between. Germline lookup yields CDR1 PRHDT and CDR2 FYEKMQ (reference sequence). The CDR3 has 13 amino acids. Here the CDR3 reads CASTLGRKTEAFF. The CDR3, as DNA: TGTGCCAGCACGTTGGGCAGAAAGACTGAAGCTTTCTTT.

V is TRBV4-3 and J is TRBJ2-7; TRBD2 matches 10 bases. The germline V gene has CDR1 LGHNA and CDR2 YSLEER. CDR3 size: 19 residues. J lost 2 bases, V lost 2 bases, and 15 bases had no gene match. CDR3 sequence: CASSQFWSVAGGSAYEQYF. Here the CDR3 DNA reads TGCGCCAGCAGCCAATTCTGGTCGGTAGCGGGGGGTTCAGCCTACGAGCAGTACTTC.

The chain employs TRBV7-9 and TRBJ2-5; no clear D gene. The J call may be in error: the DNA end matches TRBJ2-7 better. Per germline, CDR1 SEHNR and CDR2 FQNEAQ (reference sequence). The CDR3 runs to 12 residues. The chain's CDR3 is CASSSNPYEQYF. CDR3 DNA: TGTGCCAGCAGCTCGAACCCATACGAGCAGTACTTC.

The chain uses TRBV5-1 and TRBJ2-1, with a possible D match to TRBD2 (6 bases). V gave up 4 bases and J gave up 2 bases, with 16 bases separating them. Germline CDR1 SGHRS, CDR2 YFSETQ. The CDR3 extends over 16 amino acids. The CDR3 nucleotides are TGCGCCAGCAGCGCCTCTAGCGAACCTACCTACAATGAGCAGTTCTTC. Its protein product is CASSASSEPTYNEQFF.

The V call is TRBV28, the J call TRBJ1-2; 8 nucleotides align to TRBD1. There are 13 residues in the CDR3. The germline CDR1 and CDR2 sequences are MDHEN and SYDVKM. J lost 5 bases, V lost 7 bases, and 6 bases had no gene match. CDR3 sequence reads: CASIQGAWYGYTF. DNA for the CDR3: TGTGCCAGCATCCAGGGGGCATGGTATGGCTACACCTTC.